The clone carrying this TCR beta chain was found a few times. The J segment lost 6 bases and the V segment lost 6 bases, leaving 8 bases of the junction unmatched. CDR3 size: 14 residues. The sample is drawn from a study of T-cell memory formation after mild COVID-19. Via MiXCR, TCRdb re-called the 5' RACE reads, giving one row per CDR3 protein. The sample has about 600,000 distinct CDR3 sequences, roughly a fifth seen once. V and J are TRBV12-3 or TRBV12-4 and TRBJ1-2; 9 bases agree with TRBD1. Sequencing input: PBMCs or a T cell subset sorted from them (not recorded which). The sequence came from an adult woman who had mild COVID-19 (a few samples of this study predate the infection). Cell type and time point are not known. The CDR3 sequence is CASSLTGTGHGYTF. In nucleotides, the CDR3 is TGTGCCAGCAGCCTTACAGGGACAGGGCATGGCTACACCTTC.